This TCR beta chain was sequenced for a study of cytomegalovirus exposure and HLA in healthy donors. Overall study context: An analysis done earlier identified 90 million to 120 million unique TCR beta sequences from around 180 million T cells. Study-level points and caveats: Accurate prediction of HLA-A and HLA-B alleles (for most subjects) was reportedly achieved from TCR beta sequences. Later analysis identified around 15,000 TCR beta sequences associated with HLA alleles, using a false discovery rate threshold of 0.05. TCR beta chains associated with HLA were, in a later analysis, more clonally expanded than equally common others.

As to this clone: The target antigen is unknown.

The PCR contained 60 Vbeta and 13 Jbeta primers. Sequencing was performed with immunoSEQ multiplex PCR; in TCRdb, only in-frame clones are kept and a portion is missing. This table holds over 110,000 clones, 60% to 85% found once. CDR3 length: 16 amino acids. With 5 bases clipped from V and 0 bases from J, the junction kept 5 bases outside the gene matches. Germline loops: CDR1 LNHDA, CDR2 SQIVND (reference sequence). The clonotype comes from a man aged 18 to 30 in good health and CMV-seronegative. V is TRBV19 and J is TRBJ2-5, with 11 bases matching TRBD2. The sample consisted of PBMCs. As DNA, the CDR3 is TGTGCCAGTAGTCCCCGACTAGCGGGGTACCAAGAGACCCAGTACTTC. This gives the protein CASSPRLAGYQETQYF.